This TCR beta chain appears in the sequencing data of a study of technical replicates of blood from a few donors. The CDR3 has 12 residues. J was trimmed by 8 bases and V by 5 bases; bases with no gene match: 4. CDR1 is PRHDT, CDR2 FYEKMQ, per germline (reference sequence). The data were produced by immunoSEQ multiplex PCR, yet TCRdb's version contains in-frame clones alone and is incomplete. The data contain some 79,000 clones, more than 85% of them singletons. The chain uses TRBV13 and TRBJ1-2; 8 bases agree with TRBD1. The receptor's source is a human donor in good health. Some clones in this sample may be carry-over from other donors' samples. Sequenced material: T cells isolated from PBMCs. The chain's CDR3 is CASSPDRGGYTF. In DNA form, the CDR3 reads TGTGCCAGCAGCCCAGACAGGGGAGGCTACACCTTC.